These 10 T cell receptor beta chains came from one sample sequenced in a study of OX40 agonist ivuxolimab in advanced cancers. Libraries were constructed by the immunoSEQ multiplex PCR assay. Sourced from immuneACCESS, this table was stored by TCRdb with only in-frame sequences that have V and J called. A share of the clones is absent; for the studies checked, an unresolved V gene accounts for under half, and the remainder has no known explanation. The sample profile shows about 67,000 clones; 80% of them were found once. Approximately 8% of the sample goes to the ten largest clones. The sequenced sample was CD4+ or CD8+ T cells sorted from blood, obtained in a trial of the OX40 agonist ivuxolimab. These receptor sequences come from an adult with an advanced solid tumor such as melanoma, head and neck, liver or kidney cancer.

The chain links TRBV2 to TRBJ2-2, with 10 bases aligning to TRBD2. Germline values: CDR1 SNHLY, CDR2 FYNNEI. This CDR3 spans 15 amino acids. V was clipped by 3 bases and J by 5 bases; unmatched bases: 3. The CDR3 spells CASSEGAGGTGELFF. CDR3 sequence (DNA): TGTGCCAGCAGTGAGGGAGCGGGGGGGACCGGGGAGCTGTTTTTT.

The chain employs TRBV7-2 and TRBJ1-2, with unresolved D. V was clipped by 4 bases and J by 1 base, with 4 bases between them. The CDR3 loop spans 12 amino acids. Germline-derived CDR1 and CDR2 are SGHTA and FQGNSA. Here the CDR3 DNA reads TGTGCCAGCAGCTCCAATAACTATGGCTACACCTTC. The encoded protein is CASSSNNYGYTF.

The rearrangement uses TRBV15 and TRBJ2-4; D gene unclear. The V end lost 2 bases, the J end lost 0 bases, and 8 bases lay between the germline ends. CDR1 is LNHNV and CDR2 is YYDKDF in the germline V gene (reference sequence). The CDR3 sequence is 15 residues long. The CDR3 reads CATSRPTSAKNIQYF. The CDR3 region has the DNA TGTGCCACCAGCAGACCGACTTCAGCCAAAAACATTCAGTACTTC.

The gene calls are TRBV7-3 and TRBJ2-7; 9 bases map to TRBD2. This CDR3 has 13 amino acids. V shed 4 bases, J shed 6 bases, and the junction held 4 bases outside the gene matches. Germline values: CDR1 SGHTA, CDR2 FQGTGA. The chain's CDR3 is CASSWTSEGEQYF. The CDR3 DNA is TGTGCCAGCAGCTGGACTAGCGAGGGCGAGCAGTACTTC.

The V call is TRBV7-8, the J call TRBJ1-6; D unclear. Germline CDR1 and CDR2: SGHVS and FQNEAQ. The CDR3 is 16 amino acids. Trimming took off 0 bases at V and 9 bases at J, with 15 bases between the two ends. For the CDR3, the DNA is TGTGCCAGCAGCTTAGCGGGTCCCGGATATCGTTCACCCCTCCACTTT. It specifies CASSLAGPGYRSPLHF.

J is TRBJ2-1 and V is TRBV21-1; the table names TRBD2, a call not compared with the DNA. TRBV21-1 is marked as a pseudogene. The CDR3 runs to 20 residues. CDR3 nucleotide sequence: TGTGCCAGCAGTCTAAGACAGGGGACTAGCGGGTTGAGCTCCTACAATGAGCAGTTCTTC. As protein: CASSLRQGTSGLSSYNEQFF.

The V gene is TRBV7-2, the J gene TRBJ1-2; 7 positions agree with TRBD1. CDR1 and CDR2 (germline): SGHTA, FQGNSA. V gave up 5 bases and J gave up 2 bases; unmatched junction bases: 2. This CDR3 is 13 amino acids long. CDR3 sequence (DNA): TGTGCCAGCAGCCAGGACAGGAACTATGGCTACACCTTC. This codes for CASSQDRNYGYTF.

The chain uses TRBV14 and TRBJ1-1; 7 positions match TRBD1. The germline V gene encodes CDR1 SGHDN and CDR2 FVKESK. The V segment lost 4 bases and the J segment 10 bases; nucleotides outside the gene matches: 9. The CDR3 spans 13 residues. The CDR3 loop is CASSLAGTVRAFF. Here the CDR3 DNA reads TGTGCCAGCAGCCTAGCCGGGACAGTACGAGCTTTCTTT. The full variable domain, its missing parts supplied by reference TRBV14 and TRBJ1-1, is EAGVTQFPSHSVIEKGQTVTLRCDPISGHDNLYWYRRVMGKEIKFLLHFVKESKQDESGMPNNRFLAERTGGTYSTLKVQPAELEDSGVYFCASSLAGTVRAFFGQGTRLTVV.

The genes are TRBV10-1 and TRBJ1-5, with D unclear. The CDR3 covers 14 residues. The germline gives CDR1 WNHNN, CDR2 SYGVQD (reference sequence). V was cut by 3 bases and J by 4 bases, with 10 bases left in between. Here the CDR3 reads CASSDGQENQPQHF. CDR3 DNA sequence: TGCGCCAGCAGTGATGGTCAGGAAAATCAGCCCCAGCATTTT.

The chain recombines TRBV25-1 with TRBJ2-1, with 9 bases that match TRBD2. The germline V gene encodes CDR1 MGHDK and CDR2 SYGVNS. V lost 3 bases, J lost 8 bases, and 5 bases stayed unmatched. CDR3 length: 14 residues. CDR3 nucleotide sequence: TGTGCCAGCAGTGAGCTAGCGGGAAGGGATGAGCAGTTCTTC. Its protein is CASSELAGRDEQFF.